These T cell receptor beta chains were read from a single sample in a study of shared clonotypes between healthy human individuals. Data came from immunoSEQ multiplex PCR; TCRdb stores just in-frame clones and leaves some out. The sample contains 2.3 million or so clones, roughly 93% of which appear only once. The specimen was naive CD4+ T cells from PBMCs. The receptors shown here come from a man in his late teens or twenties in good health. Some clones in this sample may be carry-over from other donors' samples. CDR3s leave out the opening cysteine and the closing phenylalanine or tryptophan. Some rows have no size entry. The others give once, few or many, or a class for an expanded clone.

len: 13
j_gene: TRBJ1-3
abundance: -
v_gene: TRBV5-1
CDR3aa: ASSLGGGSGNTIY

len: 13
j_gene: TRBJ1-1
abundance: -
v_gene: TRBV12-5
CDR3aa: ASGLVVGAGTEAF

len: 12
j_gene: TRBJ2-3
abundance: -
v_gene: TRBV4-1
CDR3aa: ASSLGRSTDTQY

len: 15
j_gene: TRBJ2-7
abundance: once
v_gene: TRBV18
CDR3aa: ASSQPGQGAGSSEQY

len: 13
j_gene: TRBJ1-5
abundance: -
v_gene: TRBV27
CDR3aa: ASSSALRGNQPQH

len: 16
j_gene: TRBJ2-7
abundance: -
v_gene: TRBV5-1
CDR3aa: ASSLASGVAGVPREQY

len: 13
j_gene: TRBJ1-2
abundance: -
v_gene: TRBV27
CDR3aa: ASSRRQGLINGYT

len: 12
j_gene: TRBJ2-7
abundance: -
v_gene: TRBV28
CDR3aa: ASSLVGDPGEQY

len: 13
j_gene: TRBJ2-1
abundance: -
v_gene: TRBV7-3
CDR3aa: ASSGEAGYYNEQF

len: 12
j_gene: TRBJ1-3
abundance: -
v_gene: TRBV6-1
CDR3aa: ASSRDRAGNTIY

len: 13
j_gene: TRBJ2-2
abundance: -
v_gene: TRBV5-5
CDR3aa: ASSAQALGRGELF

len: 14
j_gene: TRBJ1-4
abundance: -
v_gene: TRBV4-2
CDR3aa: ASSQNGGLTNEKLF

len: 14
j_gene: TRBJ2-5
abundance: -
v_gene: TRBV5-1
CDR3aa: ASSLDSAIGRETQY

len: 14
j_gene: TRBJ2-3
abundance: -
v_gene: TRBV11-2
CDR3aa: ASSIIAGGVTDTQY

len: 17
j_gene: TRBJ1-5
abundance: -
v_gene: TRBV28
CDR3aa: ASTLLASRNYRSNQPQH

len: 14
j_gene: TRBJ2-1
abundance: -
v_gene: TRBV10-1
CDR3aa: ASSDHGQGSYNEQF

len: 12
j_gene: TRBJ1-2
abundance: -
v_gene: TRBV7-2
CDR3aa: ASSKRGVGRGYT

len: 12
j_gene: TRBJ1-5
abundance: -
v_gene: TRBV18
CDR3aa: ASSPGLTNQPQH

len: 12
j_gene: TRBJ2-7
abundance: -
v_gene: TRBV28
CDR3aa: ASMSAGATYEQY